Sequencing of this TCR beta chain was carried out in a study of cytomegalovirus exposure and HLA in healthy donors. Study-level points and caveats: The only immune exposure information that was available was CMV serostatus. On later analysis, the bulk of CMV-associated TCR beta chains appeared to be HLA-restricted. For presence/absence analyses, sequencing depth was assumed to be roughly uniform across donors.

Primers included in the PCR were 60 Vbeta and 13 Jbeta primers. Here immunoSEQ multiplex PCR was the method, and the copy in TCRdb shows in-frame clones only, minus some. In the table there are 110,000 to 150,000 clones, 73% of which are singletons. The CDR3 runs to 15 residues. Germline CDR1 and CDR2: SGHNT and YYREEE (reference sequence). V dropped 0 bases and J dropped 0 bases, with 9 bases sitting between them. This clone was found a few times. Its matching antigen is unknown. The genes are TRBV5-4 and TRBJ1-1; D not resolved. Sequencing was carried out using PBMCs. The TCR originated in a woman aged 40-49 years in good health and CMV-seronegative. The DNA for the CDR3 is TGTGCCAGCAGCTTGGATGTTGCGGTGAACACTGAAGCTTTCTTT. Translated, it gives CASSLDVAVNTEAFF. The entire variable domain, with the rest obtained from reference TRBV5-4 and TRBJ1-1, is as follows: ETGVTQSPTHLIKTRGQQVTLRCSSQSGHNTVSWYQQALGQGPQFIFQYYREEENGRGNFPPRFSGLQFPNYSSELNVNALELDDSALYLCASSLDVAVNTEAFFGQGTRLTVV.